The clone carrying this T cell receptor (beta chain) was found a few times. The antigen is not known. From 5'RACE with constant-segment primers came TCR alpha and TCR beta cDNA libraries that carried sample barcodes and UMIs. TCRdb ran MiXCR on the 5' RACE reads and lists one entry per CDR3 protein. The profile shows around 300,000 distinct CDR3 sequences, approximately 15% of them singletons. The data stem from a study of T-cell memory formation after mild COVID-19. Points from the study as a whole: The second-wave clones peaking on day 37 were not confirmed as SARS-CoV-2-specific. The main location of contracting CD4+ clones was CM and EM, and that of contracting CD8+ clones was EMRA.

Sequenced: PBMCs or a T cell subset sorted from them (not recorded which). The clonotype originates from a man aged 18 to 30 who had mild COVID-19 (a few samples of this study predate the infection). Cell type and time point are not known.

CDR3 region: CASSQGREGVGETQYF. The DNA for the CDR3 is TGTGCCAGCAGCCAAGGAAGGGAAGGTGTGGGAGAGACCCAGTACTTC. This chain uses TRBV3-1 with TRBJ2-5; no reliable D call. Trimming cost V 1 base and J 4 bases, with 16 bases left between them. The CDR3 is 16 amino acids. CDR1 and CDR2 from the germline V gene are LGHDT and YNNKEL (reference sequence).